This TCR beta chain comes out of a study of T cells in Graves' hyperthyroidism and ophthalmopathy. This CDR3 comprises 16 residues. Trimming left V 4 bases short and J 2 bases short, with 18 bases between. Germline lookup yields CDR1 LGHNA and CDR2 YNFKEQ. Study-wide points: The authors' 13 V-J model separated ophthalmopathy from stable hyperthyroidism. Ophthalmopathy, which appeared later, was predicted by the model a median around 6.5 months before onset. Blood shared most expanded thyroid clonotypes above 0.001.

Patients showing uncontrolled infection, other autoimmune disease, pregnancy or lactation were ineligible. This clonotype was counted between two and nine times. Its antigen is undetermined. Amplification of TCR beta CDR3 regions used RNA as the template. During a first-round RT-PCR of the TCR CDR3, the HTBI primer set was used. TCRdb re-called the multiplex PCR reads through MiXCR, storing one row per CDR3 protein. The table shows 300,000 or so distinct CDR3 sequences, with roughly 17% occurring only once. The chain links TRBV4-2 to TRBJ2-7, with D possibly being TRBD1 (6 bases). Sequenced sample: blood. The receptor was isolated from a man aged 30 to 39 with Graves' hyperthyroidism. CDR3 nucleotides: TGTGCCAGCAGCCGATCATCTGCAGGGGAAGCCTACGAGCAGTACTTC. This encodes CASSRSSAGEAYEQYF.